These 2 T cell receptor beta chains originate from one sample sequenced in a study of blood T cell repertoires in COVID-19 (TCRdb year 2020). The library was prepared using the immunoSEQ multiplex PCR assay. The source is immuneACCESS, and TCRdb retained only in-frame sequences with V and J called. Part of the clones is not carried over; for the studies checked, unresolved V genes explain less than half of this, and the remainder is unexplained. This sample is represented by around 110,000 clones; over 80% of them were singletons. The top ten clones comprise around 2% of the sample. The sample taken for sequencing was peripheral blood. The receptors here all came from a young man with acute or convalescent COVID-19.

The table lists this clone with a count of one. This chain joins TRBV5-1 and TRBJ2-1, with 10 bases that match TRBD1. CDR1 is SGHRS and CDR2 is YFSETQ in the germline V gene. The CDR3 runs 18 residues. Losses at the gene ends were 0 bases for V and 9 bases for J; bases not matched to a gene: 15. The CDR3 reads CASSLGIPGQGRLSEQFF. CDR3 nucleotide sequence: TGCGCCAGCAGCTTGGGGATTCCGGGACAGGGGAGGTTAAGTGAGCAGTTCTTC.

The chain employs TRBV18 and TRBJ2-2, with D possibly TRBD2 on 5 matching bases. CDR3 length: 16 amino acids. Germline V gene lookup returns CDR1 KGHSH and CDR2 LQKENI. Between the trimmed V and J ends, which lost 4 bases and 2 bases, there was a span of 14 bases. The CDR3 here is CASSLLGESNTGELFF. The DNA of the CDR3 is TGTGCCAGCTCACTTCTCGGGGAGTCAAACACCGGGGAGCTGTTTTTT.